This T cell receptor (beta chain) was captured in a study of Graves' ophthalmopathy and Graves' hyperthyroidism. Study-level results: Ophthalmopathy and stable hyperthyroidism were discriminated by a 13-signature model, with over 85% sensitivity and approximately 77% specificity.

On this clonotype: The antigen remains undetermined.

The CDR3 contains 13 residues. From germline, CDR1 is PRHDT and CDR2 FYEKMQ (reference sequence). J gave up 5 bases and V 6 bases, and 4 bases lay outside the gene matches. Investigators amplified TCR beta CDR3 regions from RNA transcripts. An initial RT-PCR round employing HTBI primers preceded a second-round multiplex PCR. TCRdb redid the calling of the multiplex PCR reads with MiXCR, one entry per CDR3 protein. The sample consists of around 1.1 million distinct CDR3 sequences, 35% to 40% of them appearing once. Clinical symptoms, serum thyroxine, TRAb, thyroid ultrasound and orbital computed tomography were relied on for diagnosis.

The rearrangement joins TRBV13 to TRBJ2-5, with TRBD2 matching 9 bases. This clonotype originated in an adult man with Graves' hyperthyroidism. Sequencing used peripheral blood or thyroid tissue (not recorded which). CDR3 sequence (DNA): TGTGCCAGCAGGCGGGGGGGGCGGGAGACCCAGTACTTC. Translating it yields CASRRGGRETQYF.